This T cell receptor (beta chain) was sequenced in a study of cytomegalovirus exposure and HLA in healthy donors. Primers included in the PCR were 60 Vbeta and 13 Jbeta primers. The method was immunoSEQ multiplex PCR; TCRdb's version includes in-frame clones alone and lacks a portion of them. This repertoire shows about 130,000 clones, over 65% found once; its top ten account for around 4%. In its sample, this clone was seen a few times. The antigen remains undetermined. The germline V gene has CDR1 SGHNT and CDR2 YENEEA. V lost 0 bases and J lost 5, with 8 bases in between. The CDR3 consists of 14 residues. Study-level results: DRB1 showed the most TCR associations and HLA-C the fewest in a later analysis, as rates varied by HLA locus. Being productive about 87% or about 30% of the time was typical of most TCR beta V segments in an earlier analysis.

The rearrangement uses TRBV11-3 and TRBJ1-5; TRBD1 might be the D (5 bases). This TCR was recovered from a man aged 18 to 29 in good health and CMV-seropositive. The sample taken for sequencing was PBMCs. CDR3 in amino acids: CASSLEAGHQPQHF. Here the CDR3 DNA reads TGTGCCAGCAGCTTAGAGGCAGGGCATCAGCCCCAGCATTTT.